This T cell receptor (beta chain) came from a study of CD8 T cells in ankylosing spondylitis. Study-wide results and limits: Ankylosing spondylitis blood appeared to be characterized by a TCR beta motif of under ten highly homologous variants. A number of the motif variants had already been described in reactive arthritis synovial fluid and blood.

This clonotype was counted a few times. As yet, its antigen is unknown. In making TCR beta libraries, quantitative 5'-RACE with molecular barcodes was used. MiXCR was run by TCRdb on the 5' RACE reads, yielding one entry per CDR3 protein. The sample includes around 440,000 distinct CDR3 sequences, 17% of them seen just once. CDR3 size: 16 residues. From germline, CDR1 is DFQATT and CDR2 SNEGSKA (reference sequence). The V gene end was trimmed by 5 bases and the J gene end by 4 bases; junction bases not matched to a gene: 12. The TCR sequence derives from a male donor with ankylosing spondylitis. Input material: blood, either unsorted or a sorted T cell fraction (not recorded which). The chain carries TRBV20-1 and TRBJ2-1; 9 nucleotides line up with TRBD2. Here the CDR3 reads CSACPSSGIGYNEQFF. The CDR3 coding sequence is TGCAGTGCTTGCCCCTCTAGCGGGATAGGGTACAATGAGCAGTTCTTC.